This T cell receptor (beta chain) derives from a study of blood T cell repertoires in COVID-19. Seattle-derived patients entered the study during active infection and were followed longitudinally. Germline CDR1 MNHEY, CDR2 SVGEGT. V gave up 6 bases and J gave up 6 bases, with 18 bases separating them. The CDR3 consists of 15 residues. Authors' methods: Reference gene primer amplification yielded estimated nucleated cell counts. Produced via immunoSEQ multiplex PCR; TCRdb's table is partial and in-frame only. V and J calls and clone size come straight from that table; D and trimming were deduced from the DNA. The sample yields fewer than 150,000 clones, 85% to 90% seen once.

The sequenced material came from peripheral blood. The receptor was derived from an older woman with COVID-19, enrolled during active disease. The chain couples TRBV6-2 or TRBV6-3 to TRBJ1-5; tentatively, D is TRBD1 (6 bases). CDR3 nucleotide sequence: TGTGCCAGCAGCCCCTTGGCAGGGGAAGGTCAGCCCCAGCATTTT. The encoded protein is CASSPLAGEGQPQHF.